This T cell receptor (beta chain) comes out of a study of blood T cells in healthy people across ages. Germline V gene data show CDR1 as LGHNA and CDR2 as YSLEER. V was pared by 4 bases and J by 0 bases, with 5 bases of the junction left unmatched. The CDR3 has 16 residues. Combining a sample-barcoded 5' primer with a J-beta primer mix, a second PCR ran for roughly 7 to 12 cycles. TCRdb reprocessed the 5' RACE reads via MiXCR and lists one record per CDR3 protein. The data contain hundreds of thousands of distinct CDR3 sequences, about 37% of them singletons. About this clonotype itself: The antigen remains undetermined.

Study-wide results and limits: The study could not conclusively compare naive and antigen-experienced cells, given its unsorted PBMCs. Greater diversity and more naive CD4+ cells were seen in long-lived donors than in aged donors.

The chain couples TRBV4-3 to TRBJ2-3; TRBD2 matches 9 bases. The TCR comes from a man between 18 and 35 years old in good health. Sequenced sample: blood. The CDR3 loop reads CASSLGGRGSTDTQYF. DNA for the CDR3: TGCGCCAGCAGCCTCGGCGGGAGGGGAAGCACAGATACGCAGTATTTT.